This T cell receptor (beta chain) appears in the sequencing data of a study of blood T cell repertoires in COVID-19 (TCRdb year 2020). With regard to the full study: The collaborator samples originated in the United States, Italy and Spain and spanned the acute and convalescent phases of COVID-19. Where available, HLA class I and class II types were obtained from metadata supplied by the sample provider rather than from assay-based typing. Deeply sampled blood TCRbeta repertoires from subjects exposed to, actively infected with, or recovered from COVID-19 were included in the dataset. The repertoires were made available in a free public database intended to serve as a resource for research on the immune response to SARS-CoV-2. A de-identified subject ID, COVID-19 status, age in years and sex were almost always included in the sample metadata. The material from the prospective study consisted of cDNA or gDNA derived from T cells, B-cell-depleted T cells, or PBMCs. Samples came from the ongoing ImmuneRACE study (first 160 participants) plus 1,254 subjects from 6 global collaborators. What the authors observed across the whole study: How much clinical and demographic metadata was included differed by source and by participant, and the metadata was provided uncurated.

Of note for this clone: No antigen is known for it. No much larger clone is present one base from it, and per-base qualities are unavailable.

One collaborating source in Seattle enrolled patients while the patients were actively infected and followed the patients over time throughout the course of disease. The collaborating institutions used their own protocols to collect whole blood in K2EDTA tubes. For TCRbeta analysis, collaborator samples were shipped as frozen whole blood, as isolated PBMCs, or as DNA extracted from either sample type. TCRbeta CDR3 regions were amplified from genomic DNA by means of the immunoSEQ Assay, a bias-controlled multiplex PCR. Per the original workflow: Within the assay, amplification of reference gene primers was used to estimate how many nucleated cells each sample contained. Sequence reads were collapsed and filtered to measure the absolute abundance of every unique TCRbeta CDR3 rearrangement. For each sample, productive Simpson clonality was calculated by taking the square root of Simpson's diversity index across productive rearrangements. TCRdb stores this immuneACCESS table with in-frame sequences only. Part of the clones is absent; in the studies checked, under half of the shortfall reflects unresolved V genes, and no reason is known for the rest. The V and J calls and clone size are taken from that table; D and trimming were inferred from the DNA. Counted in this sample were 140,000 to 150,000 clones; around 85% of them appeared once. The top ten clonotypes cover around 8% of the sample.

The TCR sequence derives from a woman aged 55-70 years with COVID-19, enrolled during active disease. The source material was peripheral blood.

DNA sequence: TGTGCCATCAGTGAAACCCCCGTACTGCTTACGCAGTATTTT. This codes for CAISETPVLLTQYF. The chain joins TRBV10-3 to TRBJ2-3; too little of a D gene remains to name it. The CDR3, cysteine through phenylalanine, is 14 amino acids long. The sequence is cut down to CDR3 DNA, 42 bases in frame from base 1. The germline V gene yields ENHRY for CDR1 and SYGVKD for CDR2. V and J are truncated by 3 bases and 8 bases respectively, leaving an intervening sequence of 15 bases.